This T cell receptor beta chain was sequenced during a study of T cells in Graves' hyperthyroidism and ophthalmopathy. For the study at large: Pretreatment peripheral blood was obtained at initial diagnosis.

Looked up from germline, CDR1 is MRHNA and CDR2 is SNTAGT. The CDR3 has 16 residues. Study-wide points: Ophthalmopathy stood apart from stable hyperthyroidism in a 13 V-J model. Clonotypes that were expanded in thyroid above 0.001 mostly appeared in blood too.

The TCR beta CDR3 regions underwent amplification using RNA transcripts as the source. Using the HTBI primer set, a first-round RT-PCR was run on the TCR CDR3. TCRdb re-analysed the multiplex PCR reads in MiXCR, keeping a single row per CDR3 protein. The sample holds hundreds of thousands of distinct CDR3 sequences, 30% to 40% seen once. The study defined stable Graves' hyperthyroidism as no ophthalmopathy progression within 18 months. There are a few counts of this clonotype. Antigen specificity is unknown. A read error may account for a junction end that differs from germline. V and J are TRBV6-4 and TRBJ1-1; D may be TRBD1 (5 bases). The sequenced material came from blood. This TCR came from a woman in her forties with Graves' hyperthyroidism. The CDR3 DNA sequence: TGTGCCAGCAGTTACTCCCAGACCTCGGAGGGGACTGAAGCTTTCTTT. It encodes CASSYSQTSEGTEAFF.